The clone carrying this T cell receptor (beta chain) has only a few counts. The data originate from a study of identical twins. V gave up 7 bases and J gave up 1 base, with 10 bases separating them. The CDR3 is 13 amino acids. Looked up from germline, CDR1 is SGHTA and CDR2 is FQGNSA. TCRdb recomputed calls from the 5' RACE reads with MiXCR, one row per CDR3 protein. The sample records approximately 1.8 million distinct CDR3 sequences, roughly 35% being singletons. V is TRBV7-2 and J is TRBJ1-1, with D possibly being TRBD1 (5 bases). The source of this sequence is a newborn girl in good health. The material sequenced was cord blood. The CDR3 DNA reads as TGTGCCAGCACCTGGGGGGGGAACACTGAAGCTTTCTTT. Amino acid sequence: CASTWGGNTEAFF.